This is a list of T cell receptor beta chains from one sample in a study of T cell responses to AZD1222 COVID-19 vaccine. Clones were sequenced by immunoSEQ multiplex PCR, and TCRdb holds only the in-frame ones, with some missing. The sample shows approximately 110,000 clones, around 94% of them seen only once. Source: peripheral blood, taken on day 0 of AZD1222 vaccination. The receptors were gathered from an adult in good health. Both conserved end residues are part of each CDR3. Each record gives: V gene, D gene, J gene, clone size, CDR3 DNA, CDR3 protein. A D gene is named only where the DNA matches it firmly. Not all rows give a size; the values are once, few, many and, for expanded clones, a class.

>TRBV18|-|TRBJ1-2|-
TGTGCCAGCTCACCATCTCTCACGGAGGCGGTTGGCTACACCTTC
CASSPSLTEAVGYTF
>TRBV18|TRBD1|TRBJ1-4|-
TGTGCCAGCTCAGGGGACAGAAATAATGAAAAACTGTTTTTT
CASSGDRNNEKLFF
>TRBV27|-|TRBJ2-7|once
TGTGCCAGCAGTCCCGACCCCCTCTACGAGCAGTACTTC
CASSPDPLYEQYF
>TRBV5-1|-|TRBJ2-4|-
TGCGCCAGCAGCATAATGGGGGGCGTGGAAAACATTCAGTACTTC
CASSIMGGVENIQYF
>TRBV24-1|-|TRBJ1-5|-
TGTGCCACCAGTGATACAGGGAGCAATCAGCCCCAGCATTTT
CATSDTGSNQPQHF
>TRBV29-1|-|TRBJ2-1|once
TGCAGCGTTGAAGTCCGGACCTCCAATGAGCAGTTCTTC
CSVEVRTSNEQFF
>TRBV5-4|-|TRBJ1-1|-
TGTGCCAGCAGCCCGTTTGAGTACACTGAAGCTTTCTTT
CASSPFEYTEAFF
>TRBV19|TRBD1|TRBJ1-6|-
TGTGCCAGTAGGGACAGGAATTCACCCCTCCACTTT
CASRDRNSPLHF
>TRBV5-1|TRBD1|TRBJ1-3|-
TGCGCCAGCAGCTTGTCGCGACAGGGCGGAGGAAACACCATATATTTT
CASSLSRQGGGNTIYF
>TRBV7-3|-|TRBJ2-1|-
TGTGCCAGCAGCTTGGGCATTGAGCAGTTCTTC
CASSLGIEQFF
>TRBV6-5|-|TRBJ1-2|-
TGTGCCAGCAACAGCTATGGCTACACCTTC
CASNSYGYTF
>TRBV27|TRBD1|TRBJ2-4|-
TGTGCCAGCAGTTTATCACCGGGACAGGGCTTAGCCAAAAACATTCAGTACTTC
CASSLSPGQGLAKNIQYF
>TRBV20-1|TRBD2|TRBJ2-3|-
TGCAGTGCTAGTCGCGGGGGGATTAGCACAGATACGCAGTATTTT
CSASRGGISTDTQYF
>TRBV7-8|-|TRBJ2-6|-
TGTGCCAGCAGACCTCGCCCTCGCAGGGGTTTGTCTGGGGCCAACGTCCTGACTTTC
CASRPRPRRGLSGANVLTF
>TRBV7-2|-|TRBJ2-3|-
TGTGCCAGCAGCCCGAGGGATACGCAGTATTTT
CASSPRDTQYF
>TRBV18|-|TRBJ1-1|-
TGTGCCAGCTCACCACGACAGGACCACACTGAAGCTTTCTTT
CASSPRQDHTEAFF
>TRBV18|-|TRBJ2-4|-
TGTGCCAGCTCACAACCAGCCAAAAACATTCAGTACTTC
CASSQPAKNIQYF
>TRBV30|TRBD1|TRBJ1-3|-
TGTGCCTGGAGTCCGGGACAGGGGGATGACGGAAACACCATATATTTT
CAWSPGQGDDGNTIYF
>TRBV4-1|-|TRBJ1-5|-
TGCGCCAGCAGCGCTACTGAATTGAATCAGCCCCAGCATTTT
CASSATELNQPQHF
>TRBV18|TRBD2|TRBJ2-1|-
TGTGCCAGCTCGTCGGCCGGGACTAGCTACAATGAGCAGTTCTTC
CASSSAGTSYNEQFF
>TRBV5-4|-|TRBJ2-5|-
TGTGCCAGCAGCTCTTCAAGGGAAGAGACCCAGTACTTC
CASSSSREETQYF
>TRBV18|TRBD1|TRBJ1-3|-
TGTGCCAGCTCACCAGATACAGGGGGCAGTCCTGGAAACACCATATATTTT
CASSPDTGGSPGNTIYF
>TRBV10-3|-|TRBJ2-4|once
TGTGCCATCAGTGAGTCGAGTTTGGCCTCCGGGGTTGGAGCCAAAAACATTCAGTACTTC
CAISESSLASGVGAKNIQYF
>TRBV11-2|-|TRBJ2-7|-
TGTGCCAGCAGCTTAGAGGAACTGGGCGAGCAGTACTTC
CASSLEELGEQYF
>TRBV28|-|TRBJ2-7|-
TGTGCCAGTCAACGACGGGGGGCGGGTAGCTACGAGCAGTACTTC
CASQRRGAGSYEQYF
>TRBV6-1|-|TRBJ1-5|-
TGTGCCAGCAGTGAAATAGGCAATCAGCCCCAGCATTTT
CASSEIGNQPQHF
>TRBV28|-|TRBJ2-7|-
TGTGCCAGCAGTTTTAGTAAGGAGTCGCCTAATCCCTACGAGCAGTACTTC
CASSFSKESPNPYEQYF
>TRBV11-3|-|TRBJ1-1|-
TGTGCCAGCAGCTTGGGGGGAACGAACACTGAAGCTTTCTTT
CASSLGGTNTEAFF
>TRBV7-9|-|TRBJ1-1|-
TGTGCCAGCAGCTTACCCAGAAACACTGAAGCTTTCTTT
CASSLPRNTEAFF
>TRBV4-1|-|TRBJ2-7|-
TGCGCCAGCAGCCCTTATGAGGGAGCCTACGAGCAGTACTTC
CASSPYEGAYEQYF
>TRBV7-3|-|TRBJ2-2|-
TGTGCCAGCAGCTTAACTCCGGGGGCGAGTACCGGGGAGCTGTTTTTT
CASSLTPGASTGELFF
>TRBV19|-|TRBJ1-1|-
TGTGCCAGTAACCCCTCCCTCGGGGGCACTGAAGCTTTCTTT
CASNPSLGGTEAFF
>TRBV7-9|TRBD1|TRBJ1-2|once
TGTGCCAGCAGCTTACAGGGGGCTGATGGCTACACCTTC
CASSLQGADGYTF
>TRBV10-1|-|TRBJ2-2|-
TGCGCCAGCAGTGCTAGCTCGAACACCGGGGAGCTGTTTTTT
CASSASSNTGELFF
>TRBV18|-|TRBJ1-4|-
TGTGCCAGCACCCCGCGCGGGGGGTTGGTTGAAAAACTGTTTTTT
CASTPRGGLVEKLFF
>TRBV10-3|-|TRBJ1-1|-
TGTGCCATCAGTGAGGGACTTCAGGGGGAAGCTTTCTTT
CAISEGLQGEAFF
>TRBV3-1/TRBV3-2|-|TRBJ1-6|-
TGTGCCAGCAGCCACAGGCCTCGCTCCTATAATTCACCCCTCCACTTT
CASSHRPRSYNSPLHF
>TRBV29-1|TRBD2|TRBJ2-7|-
TGCAGCGTTACTAGCGACGAGCAGTACTTC
CSVTSDEQYF
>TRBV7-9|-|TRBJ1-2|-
TGTGCCAGCAGCTTAATTGAGGGGCGTGATGGCTACACCTTC
CASSLIEGRDGYTF
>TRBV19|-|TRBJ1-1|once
TGTGCCAGTAGTATAGACCAGGGCGGAAGAGCTTTCTTT
CASSIDQGGRAFF
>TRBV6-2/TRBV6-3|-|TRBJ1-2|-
TGTGCCAGCAGTTACTCGGAAGGGAGCGGCTACACCTTC
CASSYSEGSGYTF
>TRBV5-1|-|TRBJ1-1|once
TGCGCCAGCAGCTTGCGGGGGGCGCTAGGCGCTGAAGCTTTCTTT
CASSLRGALGAEAFF
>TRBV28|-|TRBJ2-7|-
TGTGCCAGCAGTTTCCCTCCGGAAGGGGACACAGCGTTGTACGAGCAGTACTTC
CASSFPPEGDTALYEQYF
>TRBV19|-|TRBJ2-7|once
TGTGCCAGTAGTATGGGGCAGACCTACGAGCAGTACTTC
CASSMGQTYEQYF
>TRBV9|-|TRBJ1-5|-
TGTGCCAGGGGCCCGCAGAGCAATCAGCCCCAGCATTTT
CARGPQSNQPQHF
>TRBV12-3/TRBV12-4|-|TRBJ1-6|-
TGTGCCAGCACCCCTTTCGATAATTCACCCCTCCACTTT
CASTPFDNSPLHF
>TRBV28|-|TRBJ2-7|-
TGTGCCAGCAGATGGTCCTCCTACGAGCAGTACTTC
CASRWSSYEQYF
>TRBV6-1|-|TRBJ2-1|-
TGTGCCAGCAGTGAAGCGGGAGAAGAGCAGTTCTTC
CASSEAGEEQFF
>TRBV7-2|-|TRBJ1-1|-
TGTGCCACCCGCGGGCACATGAACACTGAAGCTTTCTTT
CATRGHMNTEAFF
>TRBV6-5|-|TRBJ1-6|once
TGTGCCAGTAAGAAGAATTCACCCCTCCACTTT
CASKKNSPLHF